These T cell receptor beta chains were read from a single sample in a study of shared clonotypes between healthy human individuals. Repertoires were generated with immunoSEQ multiplex PCR, while TCRdb's copy carries only in-frame clones and drops some. The repertoire holds about 1.4 million clones, roughly 96% seen once, with over 1% in the top ten. The sample was naive CD4+ T cells sorted from blood. The receptors shown here come from a man aged 30 to 45 in good health. Each CDR3 is given with its conserved first and last residue. D genes are given only for firm matches. Clone size appears in some rows only: once, few, many, or a class for an expanded clone.

CDR3: CASSQKSSTDTQYF
DNA: TGTGCCAGCAGTCAAAAGTCTAGCACAGATACGCAGTATTTT
V: TRBV13
J: TRBJ2-3
size: .
D: .

CDR3: CASSHGTDNTGELFF
DNA: TGTGCCAGCAGCCATGGGACAGATAACACCGGGGAGCTGTTTTTT
V: TRBV11-3
J: TRBJ2-2
size: .
D: TRBD1

CDR3: CASSKLGGSYGEQYF
DNA: TGTGCCAGTAGTAAACTCGGCGGGAGCTACGGCGAGCAGTACTTC
V: TRBV19
J: TRBJ2-7
size: .
D: TRBD2

CDR3: CASSQVQGRETQYF
DNA: TGCGCCAGCAGCCAAGTTCAGGGGCGAGAGACCCAGTACTTC
V: TRBV4-1
J: TRBJ2-5
size: .
D: .

CDR3: CASNNAARNTIYF
DNA: TGTGCCAGTAACAACGCCGCCAGAAACACCATATATTTT
V: TRBV19
J: TRBJ1-3
size: .
D: .

CDR3: CASSLAPGQGGYEKLFF
DNA: TGTGCCAGCAGCTTAGCCCCGGGACAGGGGGGATATGAAAAACTGTTTTTT
V: TRBV7-8
J: TRBJ1-4
size: once
D: TRBD1

CDR3: CASGLDGASGYNSYNEQFF
DNA: TGTGCCAGCGGACTAGACGGGGCTAGCGGGTACAATTCCTACAATGAGCAGTTCTTC
V: TRBV7-9
J: TRBJ2-1
size: .
D: TRBD2

CDR3: CASRPGQADYGYTF
DNA: TGTGCCAGCAGGCCAGGACAGGCCGACTATGGCTACACCTTC
V: TRBV2
J: TRBJ1-2
size: once
D: TRBD1

CDR3: CASSERNLDWGNTGELFF
DNA: TGCGCCAGCAGTGAGAGAAATCTTGATTGGGGTAACACCGGGGAGCTGTTTTTT
V: TRBV10-1
J: TRBJ2-2
size: .
D: .

CDR3: CASSQDIVLAKNIQYF
DNA: TGCGCCAGCAGCCAAGATATAGTCCTAGCCAAAAACATTCAGTACTTC
V: TRBV4-3
J: TRBJ2-4
size: .
D: .

CDR3: CASSQDQRLNTEAFF
DNA: TGCGCCAGCAGCCAAGATCAGCGGTTGAACACTGAAGCTTTCTTT
V: TRBV4-1
J: TRBJ1-1
size: .
D: .

CDR3: CASSLTWDRAHEQYF
DNA: TGTGCCAGTAGTCTTACCTGGGACAGGGCCCACGAGCAGTACTTC
V: TRBV19
J: TRBJ2-7
size: .
D: TRBD1

CDR3: CASSLWGEQYF
DNA: TGTGCCAGCAGTTTATGGGGGGAGCAGTACTTC
V: TRBV28
J: TRBJ2-7
size: once
D: .

CDR3: CATRLAGGPDTQYF
DNA: TGTGCCACCCGTCTAGCGGGAGGGCCGGATACGCAGTATTTT
V: TRBV6-5
J: TRBJ2-3
size: .
D: TRBD2

CDR3: CATSRAGQSNEKLFF
DNA: TGTGCCACCAGCAGGGCCGGACAGTCTAATGAAAAACTGTTTTTT
V: TRBV15
J: TRBJ1-4
size: .
D: .

CDR3: CASSSRVADTQYF
DNA: TGTGCCAGCTCAAGCAGGGTTGCAGATACGCAGTATTTT
V: TRBV18
J: TRBJ2-3
size: .
D: .

CDR3: CASGLDTGARPVNTGELFF
DNA: TGTGCTAGTGGTTTGGACACAGGGGCCCGCCCCGTGAACACCGGGGAGCTGTTTTTT
V: TRBV12-5
J: TRBJ2-2
size: .
D: TRBD1

CDR3: CASSLSTLAWNEQFF
DNA: TGTGCCAGCAGCTTAAGTACCCTAGCCTGGAATGAGCAGTTCTTC
V: TRBV7-3
J: TRBJ2-1
size: .
D: .

CDR3: CSVERVVGGYEQYF
DNA: TGCAGCGTTGAGAGGGTAGTCGGGGGCTACGAGCAGTACTTC
V: TRBV29-1
J: TRBJ2-7
size: .
D: .

CDR3: CAISSGTGTWEQYF
DNA: TGTGCCATCAGTTCCGGGACGGGGACTTGGGAGCAGTACTTC
V: TRBV10-3
J: TRBJ2-7
size: .
D: .

CDR3: CASSMLRLTYNEQFF
DNA: TGCGCCAGCAGCATGCTACGACTGACCTACAATGAGCAGTTCTTC
V: TRBV5-1
J: TRBJ2-1
size: .
D: .

CDR3: CASSPQDSPYNEQFF
DNA: TGTGCTAGCAGCCCCCAGGATTCCCCCTACAATGAGCAGTTCTTC
V: TRBV7-7
J: TRBJ2-1
size: .
D: .

CDR3: CASSVDTGGAYNEQFF
DNA: TGTGCCAGCAGCGTGGATACAGGGGGCGCCTACAATGAGCAGTTCTTC
V: TRBV5-6
J: TRBJ2-1
size: .
D: TRBD1

CDR3: CASSQDSRQALARGYTF
DNA: TGTGCCAGCAGCCAAGATTCCCGACAGGCGCTGGCCCGGGGCTACACCTTC
V: TRBV4-2
J: TRBJ1-2
size: .
D: .

CDR3: CASSNARWNNEQFF
DNA: TGTGCCAGCAGTAACGCCCGGTGGAACAATGAGCAGTTCTTC
V: TRBV27
J: TRBJ2-1
size: .
D: .